This T cell receptor (beta chain) was sequenced during a study of cytomegalovirus exposure and HLA in healthy donors. PCR amplification relied on 60 Vbeta primers (plus 13 Jbeta primers). Clones were sequenced by immunoSEQ multiplex PCR, and TCRdb holds only the in-frame ones, with some missing. The top ten hold nearly 2% of the sample, which has 150,000 or so clones, around nine tenths seen once. The CDR3 contains 14 residues. Germline CDR1 reads MDHEN; CDR2 reads SYDVKM. The V gene lost 5 bases and the J gene lost 1 base, with 11 bases spanning the gap. Study-level results: Per a prior analysis, the majority of TCR beta V segments were productive roughly 87% or roughly 30% of the time.

As regards this clone: Its antigen is not identified.

Material for sequencing was PBMCs. The TCR originated in a woman aged 18-29 years in good health and CMV-seronegative. The chain joins TRBV28 to TRBJ1-1; D ambiguous. CDR3 nucleotide sequence: TGTGCCAGCAGTCCGCACACGGGGAACACTGAAGCTTTCTTT. This sequence encodes CASSPHTGNTEAFF.